This TCR beta chain stems from a study of blood T cell repertoires in COVID-19. In the original processing: Nucleated cell number was recorded as an estimate derived from reference gene primer amplification. Clones were sequenced by immunoSEQ multiplex PCR, and TCRdb holds only the in-frame ones, with some missing. V, J and clone size derive from that table, while D and trimming were established from the DNA sequence. This repertoire shows about 200,000 clones, around 79% found once; its top ten account for over 5%. Material for sequencing was peripheral blood. The clonotype comes from a woman aged 35 to 49 with COVID-19, enrolled during active disease.

This CDR3 reads CASSAQGSPSYEQYF. The CDR3 DNA is TGTGCCAGCAGCGCTCAGGGGTCCCCTTCCTACGAGCAGTACTTC. This chain uses TRBV9 with TRBJ2-7; perhaps TRBD1 as D (6 bases). The length of the CDR3 is 15 residues. V lost 3 bases, J lost 1 base, and 14 bases lay in between. Germline-derived CDR1 and CDR2 are SGDLS and YYNGEE.